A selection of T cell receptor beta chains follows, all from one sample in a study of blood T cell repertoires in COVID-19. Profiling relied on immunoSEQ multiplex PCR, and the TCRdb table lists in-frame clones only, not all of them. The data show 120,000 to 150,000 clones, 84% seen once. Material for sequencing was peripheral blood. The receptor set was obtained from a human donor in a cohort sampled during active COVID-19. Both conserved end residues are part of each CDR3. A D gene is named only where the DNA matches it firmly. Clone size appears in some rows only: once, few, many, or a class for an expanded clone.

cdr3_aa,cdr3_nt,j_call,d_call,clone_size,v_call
CASSLTGGWNQPQHF,TGTGCCAGCAGCTTGACAGGGGGTTGGAATCAGCCCCAGCATTTT,TRBJ1-5,TRBD1,few,TRBV5-6
CAWSGTGGGYGYTF,TGTGCCTGGAGTGGGACAGGGGGTGGATATGGCTACACCTTC,TRBJ1-2,TRBD1,.,TRBV30
CASSRDIPSGYTF,TGTGCCAGCTCACGAGACATCCCCTCGGGCTACACCTTC,TRBJ1-2,.,.,TRBV18
CAGSTDEQYF,TGTGCCGGCTCAACCGACGAGCAGTACTTC,TRBJ2-7,.,.,TRBV21-1
CASSGTTAAGTQYF,TGTGCCAGTAGTGGGACTACCGCCGCTGGGACCCAGTACTTC,TRBJ2-5,TRBD2,.,TRBV19
CASSPAGSGGGTQYF,TGTGCCAGCAGCCCGGCGGGTAGCGGGGGCGGTACGCAGTATTTT,TRBJ2-3,TRBD2,once,TRBV7-3
CASRGGTGKNIQYF,TGTGCCAGCAGGGGGGGGACGGGGAAAAACATTCAGTACTTC,TRBJ2-4,TRBD2,.,TRBV25-1
CASSLAAGGFEETQYF,TGCGCCAGCAGCTTGGCAGCGGGAGGTTTCGAAGAGACCCAGTACTTC,TRBJ2-5,TRBD2,.,TRBV5-1
CASSQASGGYGYTF,TGCGCCAGCAGCCAAGCTAGCGGTGGCTATGGCTACACCTTC,TRBJ1-2,.,.,TRBV4-1
CASRLGQGNTGELFF,TGTGCCAGCAGGCTGGGACAGGGTAACACCGGGGAGCTGTTTTTT,TRBJ2-2,TRBD1,.,TRBV4-2
CASSGLPGVTDTQYF,TGTGCCAGCAGCGGATTGCCAGGGGTGACAGATACGCAGTATTTT,TRBJ2-3,.,.,TRBV7-9
CSVAGTGERGAFF,TGCAGCGTCGCCGGGACAGGAGAACGAGGGGCTTTCTTT,TRBJ1-1,TRBD1,.,TRBV29-1
CASSTPGLGDNTQYF,TGTGCCAGTAGTACTCCGGGACTAGGTGATAATACGCAGTATTTT,TRBJ2-3,TRBD2,.,TRBV19
CASSQVTGDTQYF,TGTGCCAGCAGCCAAGTAACGGGAGATACGCAGTATTTT,TRBJ2-3,.,.,TRBV3-1/TRBV3-2
CASRRGTQETQYF,TGTGCCAGCAGGCGGGGTACCCAAGAGACCCAGTACTTC,TRBJ2-5,.,.,TRBV2
CATSGRGGPETQYF,TGTGCCACCAGCGGCCGGGGGGGCCCGGAGACCCAGTACTTC,TRBJ2-5,TRBD2,few,TRBV15
CASHRVPEQFF,TGTGCCAGCCATCGGGTCCCTGAGCAGTTCTTC,TRBJ2-1,.,.,TRBV2
CAWRPPDRERGGYTF,TGTGCCTGGAGACCTCCGGACAGGGAGAGGGGCGGCTACACCTTC,TRBJ1-2,TRBD1,.,TRBV30
CASSPPKEGPLSYEQYF,TGTGCCAGCTCACCACCGAAGGAGGGGCCACTCTCCTACGAGCAGTACTTC,TRBJ2-7,.,once,TRBV18
CASSPRDRGRGQANEKLFF,TGCGCCAGCAGCCCCCGGGACAGGGGGCGCGGGCAAGCTAATGAAAAACTGTTTTTT,TRBJ1-4,TRBD1,.,TRBV5-1
CASSLVAGASTGANVLTF,TGTGCCAGCTCATTGGTAGCGGGGGCGTCTACTGGGGCCAACGTCCTGACTTTC,TRBJ2-6,TRBD2,.,TRBV18